The 30 T cell receptor beta chains in this list originate from one sample, sequenced in a study of blood T cell repertoires in COVID-19. Generated by immunoSEQ multiplex PCR, the TCRdb table keeps only in-frame clones and is missing some. Of about 240,000 clones in the sample, around 90% were seen once. Sequencing was performed on peripheral blood. These receptors were collected from a woman in her seventies with active or convalescent COVID-19.

The chain combines TRBV10-1 with TRBJ1-1; possible D gene TRBD1, 6 bases. Trimming removed 3 bases from V and 1 base from J, with 18 bases in between. This CDR3 has 17 residues. In germline, CDR1 is WNHNN, CDR2 SYGVQD (reference sequence). Here the CDR3 DNA reads TGCGCCAGCAGTGATGTTATAGGGGGTACGAGGAACACTGAAGCTTTCTTT. It codes for CASSDVIGGTRNTEAFF.

This clone was detected once. Written as DNA, the CDR3 is TGCGCCAGCACCTTTAGGCCGGGGTCGGCCTATGGCTACACCTTC. This gives the protein CASTFRPGSAYGYTF. The chain has TRBV4-3 and TRBJ1-2; D gene ambiguous. The CDR3 sequence is 15 residues long. Trimming shortened V by 7 bases and J by 4 bases, and 19 bases separated the two germline ends. CDR1 LGHNA and CDR2 YSLEER come from the germline V gene.

The genes are TRBV4-1 and TRBJ2-7, with D perhaps matching TRBD1 (5 bases). This CDR3 is built from 15 residues. The ends were cut back, 2 bases at V and 3 bases at J, with 14 bases in the middle. CDR1 MGHRA and CDR2 YSYEKL come from the germline V gene. In nucleotides, the CDR3 is TGCGCCAGCAGCCAATCGCAGGGTGAGTTCTACGAGCAGTACTTC. This translates into CASSQSQGEFYEQYF.

V is TRBV3-1 (or the pseudogene TRBV3-2) and J is TRBJ1-2; D might be TRBD1 (5 bases). Trimming took 0 bases from V and 8 from J, leaving 13 bases between them. Germline CDR1 reads LGHDT; CDR2 reads YNNKEL (reference sequence). CDR3 length: 14 amino acids. The CDR3 coding sequence is TGTGCCAGCAGCCAAGATCGAAGGGGAAGGGGCTACACCTTC. Amino acids: CASSQDRRGRGYTF.

The chain carries TRBV12-3 or TRBV12-4 and TRBJ2-7, with D uncertain. V was trimmed by 6 bases and J by 4 bases, leaving 7 bases between them. The CDR3 consists of 11 residues. CDR3 amino acids: CASSARYEQYF. The CDR3 DNA reads TGTGCCAGCAGCGCCCGGTACGAGCAGTACTTC.

The V gene is TRBV27, the J gene TRBJ1-3, with D unresolved. The V and J ends lost 4 bases and 4 bases respectively, with 8 bases between them. The germline V gene encodes CDR1 MNHEY and CDR2 SMNVEV (reference sequence). The CDR3 totals 13 residues. CDR3 DNA: TGTGCCAGCAGTTCAAACGGGGGAAACACCATATATTTT. This translates into CASSSNGGNTIYF.

The V gene is TRBV7-2, the J gene TRBJ1-4; D perhaps matches TRBD1 (5 bases). V dropped 2 bases and J dropped 4 bases, with 20 bases sitting between them. The length of the CDR3 is 18 residues. The germline CDR1 and CDR2 sequences are SGHTA and FQGNSA. CDR3 sequence: CASSLSPNHRDYNEKLFF. The CDR3 DNA sequence: TGTGCCAGCAGCTTATCGCCAAATCACCGGGACTATAATGAAAAACTGTTTTTT.

The chain uses TRBV7-9 and TRBJ1-1, with no clear D. There are 13 residues in the CDR3. The V gene lost 5 bases and the J gene lost 4 bases, with 11 bases spanning the gap. Germline CDR1 is SEHNR and CDR2 is FQNEAQ (reference sequence). CDR3 sequence (DNA): TGTGCCAGCAGCCCGCCAATCGGCACTGAAGCTTTCTTT. Translation gives CASSPPIGTEAFF.

This rearrangement joins TRBV25-1 to TRBJ2-7, with 7 bases lining up with TRBD1. CDR1 is MGHDK, CDR2 SYGVNS, per germline. The trim removed 7 bases at V and 6 bases at J, leaving 3 bases unmatched. This CDR3 spans 11 amino acids. CDR3 amino acids: CASTDRSEQYF. The CDR3, as DNA: TGTGCCAGCACGGACAGGAGCGAGCAGTACTTC.

The chain combines TRBV4-3 with TRBJ2-3; tentatively, D is TRBD2 (6 bases). CDR1 and CDR2 from the germline V gene are LGHNA and YSLEER. The CDR3 is made up of 13 amino acids. The V gene lost 4 bases and the J gene lost 4 bases, with 9 bases spanning the gap. In DNA, the CDR3 is TGCGCCAGCAGCCGGTCGGGGGCAGATACGCAGTATTTT. Its protein product is CASSRSGADTQYF.

Only one count was recorded for this clone. The rearrangement links TRBV5-4 to TRBJ2-1, with TRBD1 as a possible D gene (7 bases). Trimming removed 10 bases from V and 14 bases from J, with 22 bases in between. This CDR3 is built from 12 residues. Germline CDR1 and CDR2: SGHNT and YYREEE (reference sequence). CDR3 nucleotides: TGTGCCTGCCAGGGGGGAAGAGGTTTGGAGTTCTTC. It is translated as CACQGGRGLEFF.

The chain couples TRBV27 to TRBJ2-3; 7 positions agree with TRBD1. The V gene's germline CDR1 is MNHEY and CDR2 SMNVEV (reference sequence). Germline trimming cut 1 base from V and 6 bases from J; bases unmatched to any gene: 7. CDR3 length: 15 residues. The CDR3 protein is CASSLYEGARDTQYF. DNA for the CDR3: TGTGCCAGCAGTTTATATGAGGGGGCAAGGGATACGCAGTATTTT.

The chain couples TRBV18 to TRBJ2-3, with D possibly being TRBD1 (5 bases). This CDR3 spans 12 amino acids. Germline V lookup: CDR1 KGHSH, CDR2 LQKENI. V lost 3 bases, J lost 5 bases, and 6 bases lay in between. The CDR3 DNA sequence: TGTGCCAGCTCACCCAGGGAAGATACGCAGTATTTT. As protein: CASSPREDTQYF.

J is TRBJ2-7 and V is TRBV11-2, with a possible D match to TRBD1 (6 bases). The CDR3 extends over 14 amino acids. The V and J ends lost 5 bases and 1 base respectively, with 12 bases between them. Germline CDR1 is SGHAT and CDR2 is FQNNGV. The CDR3 DNA follows: TGTGCCAGCAGCCACAGGGTAGGGTCCTACGAGCAGTACTTC. Encoded protein: CASSHRVGSYEQYF.

The V and J genes are TRBV6-2 or TRBV6-3 and TRBJ2-5, with 7 positions matching TRBD2. Per germline, CDR1 MNHEY and CDR2 SVGEGT. This CDR3 is built from 13 residues. The junction had 6 bases not matched to a gene; V was cut back by 6 bases and J by 5 bases. The CDR3 nucleotides are TGTGCCAGCAGCCCACTGGGAGGGGAGACCCAGTACTTC. This gives the protein CASSPLGGETQYF.

This chain joins TRBV15 and TRBJ2-3; D gene ambiguous. The V gene lost 1 base and the J gene lost 0 bases, with 2 bases spanning the gap. The CDR3 consists of 13 residues. The germline V gene has CDR1 LNHNV and CDR2 YYDKDF (reference sequence). This CDR3 is CATSRVSTDTQYF. The CDR3 DNA is TGTGCCACCAGCAGAGTAAGCACAGATACGCAGTATTTT.

The V call is TRBV14, the J call TRBJ1-5; D is uncertain. The germline gives CDR1 SGHDN, CDR2 FVKESK. This CDR3 comprises 13 residues. V dropped 0 bases and J dropped 6 bases, with 6 bases sitting between them. The CDR3 here is CASSQDISQPQHF. In nucleotides, the CDR3 is TGTGCCAGCAGCCAAGATATTAGTCAGCCCCAGCATTTT.

This chain uses TRBV3-1 (or the pseudogene TRBV3-2) with TRBJ2-1; the match to TRBD2 covers 9 bases. Germline loops: CDR1 LGHDT, CDR2 YNNKEL (reference sequence). The length of the CDR3 is 13 residues. Trimming removed 8 bases from V and 6 bases from J; junction bases left unmatched: 5. The CDR3 DNA reads TGTGCCAGCGAGACTAGCGGCGTCAATGAGCAGTTCTTC. Protein product: CASETSGVNEQFF.

The V and J genes are TRBV19 and TRBJ1-3; D is unclear. CDR3 length: 13 residues. Germline V gene lookup returns CDR1 LNHDA and CDR2 SQIVND (reference sequence). Trimming left V 7 bases short and J 2 bases short, with 9 bases between. The CDR3: CASTPRPGNTIYF. As DNA, the CDR3 is TGTGCCAGTACCCCGCGGCCTGGAAACACCATATATTTT.

A note on this clone: This specimen includes other DNA sequences encoding the same CDR3. The V and J genes are TRBV12-3 or TRBV12-4 and TRBJ1-5; D gene uncertain. The CDR3 covers 13 residues. V was pared by 2 bases and J by 4 bases, with 6 bases between. In nucleotides, the CDR3 is TGTGCCAGCAGTTTAACGGAGAATCAGCCCCAGCATTTT. Protein sequence: CASSLTENQPQHF.

J is TRBJ1-6 and V is TRBV5-5; weak D call: TRBD1 (6 bases). This CDR3 contains 17 residues. Trimming removed 2 bases from V and 2 bases from J, with 14 bases in between. Germline V gives CDR1 SGHKS, CDR2 YYEKEE (reference sequence). CDR3 protein: CASSLHRQGTYNSPLHF. CDR3 DNA sequence: TGTGCCAGCAGCTTACACCGGCAGGGGACCTATAATTCACCCCTCCACTTT.

CDR3 coding DNA: TGCGCCAGCAGCTCGACAGGGGGCAGCAATCAGCCCCAGCATTTT. Protein: CASSSTGGSNQPQHF. V usage is TRBV5-1 and J usage is TRBJ1-5; 10 bases fit TRBD1. V shed 3 bases and J 1 base; nucleotides not matched to a gene: 1. The CDR3 contains 15 residues. Germline values: CDR1 SGHRS, CDR2 YFSETQ.

This clone has only a few counts. The genes are TRBV7-2 and TRBJ1-5; maybe TRBD1 (6 bases). The germline V gene encodes CDR1 SGHTA and CDR2 FQGNSA. This CDR3 comprises 14 residues. Trimming shortened V by 6 bases and J by 2 bases, and 11 bases separated the two germline ends. Written as DNA, the CDR3 is TGTGCCAGCAGTTCCACAGGGCGCAATCAGCCCCAGCATTTT. Its translation: CASSSTGRNQPQHF. Full variable domain (remainder filled in from reference TRBV7-2 and TRBJ1-5): GAGVSQSPSNKVTEKGKDVELRCDPISGHTALYWYRQSLGQGLEFLIYFQGNSAPDKSGLPSDRFSAERTGGSVSTLTIQRTQQEDSAVYLCASSSTGRNQPQHFGDGTRLSIL.

The V call is TRBV18, the J call TRBJ2-6; D may be TRBD2 (6 bases). V gave up 1 base and J gave up 2 bases, with 6 bases separating them. Germline assignment: CDR1 KGHSH and CDR2 LQKENI. The CDR3 runs 15 residues. The chain's CDR3 is CASSPREAGANVLTF. CDR3 DNA: TGTGCCAGCTCACCACGGGAGGCTGGGGCCAACGTCCTGACTTTC. Full variable domain (outside the CDR3, taken from reference TRBV18 and TRBJ2-6): NAGVMQNPRHLVRRRGQEARLRCSPMKGHSHVYWYRQLPEEGLKFMVYLQKENIIDESGMPKERFSAEFPKEGPSILRIQQVVRGDSAAYFCASSPREAGANVLTFGAGSRLTVL.

Regarding this clone: The sample holds other DNA sequences that translate to the same CDR3. This chain joins TRBV18 and TRBJ1-2; perhaps TRBD1 as D (5 bases). Trimming shortened V by 6 bases and J by 2 bases, and 10 bases separated the two germline ends. Germline V CDR1 and CDR2: KGHSH, LQKENI. The CDR3 extends over 13 amino acids. The CDR3: CASSPDTNYGYTF. The CDR3 nucleotides read TGTGCCAGCTCGCCGGACACCAACTATGGCTACACCTTC.

Concerning this clone itself: The junction does not match germline at one end; this may be a read error. The chain employs TRBV10-3 and TRBJ1-2, with 8 nucleotides matching TRBD1. Germline values: CDR1 ENHRY, CDR2 SYGVKD. The CDR3 consists of 12 residues. The CDR3 DNA sequence: TGTGCCATCAGTGAGTTAGGGACAGGACTCGCCTTC. Translated, it gives CAISELGTGLAF.

This clone was detected once. The gene calls are TRBV18 and TRBJ1-5; possible D gene TRBD1, 5 bases. Germline CDR1 reads KGHSH; CDR2 reads LQKENI. The CDR3 extends over 14 amino acids. Trimming left V 1 base short and J 6 bases short, with 10 bases between. The DNA for the CDR3 is TGTGCCAGCTCACCACAGGGTCAGGGTCAGCCCCAGCATTTT. It is translated as CASSPQGQGQPQHF.

This chain links TRBV18 with TRBJ2-3; D is unclear. V dropped 6 bases and J dropped 0 bases, with 7 bases sitting between them. This CDR3 is built from 13 residues. Germline CDR1 is KGHSH and CDR2 is LQKENI. The CDR3 is CASSQSSTDTQYF. Written as DNA, the CDR3 is TGTGCCAGCTCCCAGTCGAGCACAGATACGCAGTATTTT.

V and J are TRBV2 and TRBJ2-7, with D tentatively TRBD2 (5 bases). The length of the CDR3 is 14 residues. V lost 4 bases to trimming and J lost 2 bases, with 12 bases between them. The germline V gene encodes CDR1 SNHLY and CDR2 FYNNEI. The CDR3 DNA is TGTGCCAGCAGTGTGGGAGACGGGACCTACGAGCAGTACTTC. Its translation is CASSVGDGTYEQYF.

The chain employs TRBV19 and TRBJ2-1, with 7 bases aligning to TRBD1. The V gene's germline CDR1 is LNHDA and CDR2 SQIVND (reference sequence). Trimming at V came to 4 bases and at J to 1 base, leaving 4 bases not matched to a gene. The CDR3 contains 15 residues. Written as DNA, the CDR3 is TGTGCCAGTAGTAAGGAACAGGGGTCCTACAATGAGCAGTTCTTC. Residues: CASSKEQGSYNEQFF. Full variable domain (outside the CDR3, taken from reference TRBV19 and TRBJ2-1): DGGITQSPKYLFRKEGQNVTLSCEQNLNHDAMYWYRQDPGQGLRLIYYSQIVNDFQKGDIAEGYSVSREKKESFPLTVTSAQKNPTAFYLCASSKEQGSYNEQFFGPGTRLTVL.